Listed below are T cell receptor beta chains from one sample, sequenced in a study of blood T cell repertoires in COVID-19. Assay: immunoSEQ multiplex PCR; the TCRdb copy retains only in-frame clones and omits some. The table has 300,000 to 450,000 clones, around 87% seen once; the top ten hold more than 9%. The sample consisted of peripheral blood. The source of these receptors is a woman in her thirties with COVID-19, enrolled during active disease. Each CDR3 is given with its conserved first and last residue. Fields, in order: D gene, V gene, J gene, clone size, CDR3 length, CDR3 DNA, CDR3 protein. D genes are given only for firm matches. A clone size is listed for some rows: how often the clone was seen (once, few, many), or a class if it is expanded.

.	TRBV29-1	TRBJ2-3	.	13	TGCAGCGTTGTCGGCGGGAGCACAGATACGCAGTATTTT	CSVVGGSTDTQYF
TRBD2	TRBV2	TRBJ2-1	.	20	TGTGCCAGCAGACACTCACCGGGACTAGCGGGACAGCGGTCCTACAATGAGCAGTTCTTC	CASRHSPGLAGQRSYNEQFF
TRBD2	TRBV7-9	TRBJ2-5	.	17	TGTGCCAGCAGCCCCCGAGCTAGCGGGAGGGCCTATGAGACCCAGTACTTC	CASSPRASGRAYETQYF
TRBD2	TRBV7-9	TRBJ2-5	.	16	TGTGCCAGCAGCGTGGGAGGGCGGAACTACCAAGAGACCCAGTACTTC	CASSVGGRNYQETQYF
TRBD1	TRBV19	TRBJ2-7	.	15	TGTGCCAGTAGGCTACAGGGACAGGGTGCCTACGAGCAGTACTTC	CASRLQGQGAYEQYF
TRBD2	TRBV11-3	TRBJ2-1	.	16	TGTGCCAGCAGCCTGCGGACTAGCGGGCCCTACAATGAGCAGTTCTTC	CASSLRTSGPYNEQFF
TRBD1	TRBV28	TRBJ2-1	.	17	TGTGCCAGCAGTACCTGGACAGGGATACTCTCCTACAATGAGCAGTTCTTC	CASSTWTGILSYNEQFF
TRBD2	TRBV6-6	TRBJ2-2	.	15	TGTGCCAGCAGAAAGCGGGAGGGCCGGAGCGGGGAGCTGTTTTTT	CASRKREGRSGELFF
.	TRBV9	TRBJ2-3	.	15	TGTGCCAGCACTCCGGGGGAGTTCCCCACAGATACGCAGTATTTT	CASTPGEFPTDTQYF
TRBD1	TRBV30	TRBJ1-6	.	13	TGTGCCTGGGGGGACAGATCCGATTCACCCCTCCACTTT	CAWGDRSDSPLHF
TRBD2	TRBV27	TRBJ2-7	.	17	TGTGCCAGCAGGGCCCAGGGAGCGGGAGGACTTGCCTACGAGCAGTACTTC	CASRAQGAGGLAYEQYF
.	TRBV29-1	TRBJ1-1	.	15	TGCAGCGTTGACGGGGAGGGGTGGAGGTTCACTGAAGCTTTCTTT	CSVDGEGWRFTEAFF
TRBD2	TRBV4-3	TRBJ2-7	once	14	TGCGCCAGCAGCCAAGGACTAGCGGGCCAAGAGCAGTACTTC	CASSQGLAGQEQYF
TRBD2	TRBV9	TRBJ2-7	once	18	TGTGCCAGCAGCGCCCTTGCTAGCGGGAGTTCGCAGCTCGGCGAGCAGTACTTC	CASSALASGSSQLGEQYF
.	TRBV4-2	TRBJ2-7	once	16	TGTGCCAGCAGCCAAGAATGGCAGGATTTTTCCTACGAGCAGTACTTC	CASSQEWQDFSYEQYF
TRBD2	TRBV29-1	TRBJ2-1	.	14	TGCAGCGTTGAGGCTCTAGCGGAATACAATGAGCAGTTCTTC	CSVEALAEYNEQFF
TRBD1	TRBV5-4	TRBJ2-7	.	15	TGTGCCAGCAGCGGACCGGGACAGGGCATCGACGAGCAGTACTTC	CASSGPGQGIDEQYF
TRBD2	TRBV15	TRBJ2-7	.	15	TGTGCCACCAGCAGAGATCTAGCGGGAGCCCCCGAGCAGTACTTC	CATSRDLAGAPEQYF
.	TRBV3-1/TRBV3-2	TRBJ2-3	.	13	TGTGCCAGCAGCCATCCCGACTTGTATACGCAGTATTTT	CASSHPDLYTQYF
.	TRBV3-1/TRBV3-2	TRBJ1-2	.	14	TGTGCCAGCAGCCAAGGGAGTTTCACGGGATTTTACACCTTC	CASSQGSFTGFYTF
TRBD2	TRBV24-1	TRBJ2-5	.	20	TGTGCCACCAGTGACCCCTCCCCCGGGACGCAGGGAGGGCCGGGGGAGACCCAGTACTTC	CATSDPSPGTQGGPGETQYF
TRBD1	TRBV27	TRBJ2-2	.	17	TGTGCCAGCAGAAGCTTAGGGACAGGGGGATCAACCGGGGAGCTGTTTTTT	CASRSLGTGGSTGELFF
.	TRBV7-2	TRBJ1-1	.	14	TGTGCCAGCGCTCGCGGTCAAGGCAGCACTGAAGCTTTCTTT	CASARGQGSTEAFF
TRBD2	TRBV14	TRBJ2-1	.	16	TGTGCCAGCAACCCACCACTAGCGGGAGCCCACAATGAGCAGTTCTTC	CASNPPLAGAHNEQFF
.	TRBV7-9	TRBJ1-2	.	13	TGTGCCAGCAGCCCCCCCTCCGACTATGGCTACACCTTC	CASSPPSDYGYTF